Included here is one T cell receptor (beta chain) sequence, with context. Its antigen is currently unknown. The entry originates in a study of identical twins. The CDR3 spans 12 residues. Germline V lookup: CDR1 SQVTM, CDR2 ANQGSEA. The ends lost 6 bases at V and 5 bases at J; junction bases unmatched: 6. In TCRdb, the 5' RACE reads were re-called with MiXCR into one record per CDR3 protein. Here the sample spans around 240,000 distinct CDR3 sequences, roughly a tenth being singletons. Study findings and constraints: Out-of-frame alpha sequences common to twins were enriched for low generation probability.

V gene TRBV29-1 combines with J gene TRBJ1-1; 7 bases line up with TRBD1. This TCR derives from a man aged 50 or older in good health. The sample taken for sequencing was memory T cells sorted from blood. The CDR3 here is CSVGGAGTEAFF. In nucleotides, the CDR3 is TGCAGCGTAGGGGGCGCCGGGACTGAAGCTTTCTTT. Supplemented by reference TRBV29-1 and TRBJ1-1, the full variable domain reads SAVISQKPSRDICQRGTSLTIQCQVDSQVTMMFWYRQQPGQSLTLIATANQGSEATYESGFVIDKFPISRPNLTFSTLTVSNMSPEDSSIYLCSVGGAGTEAFFGQGTRLTVV.